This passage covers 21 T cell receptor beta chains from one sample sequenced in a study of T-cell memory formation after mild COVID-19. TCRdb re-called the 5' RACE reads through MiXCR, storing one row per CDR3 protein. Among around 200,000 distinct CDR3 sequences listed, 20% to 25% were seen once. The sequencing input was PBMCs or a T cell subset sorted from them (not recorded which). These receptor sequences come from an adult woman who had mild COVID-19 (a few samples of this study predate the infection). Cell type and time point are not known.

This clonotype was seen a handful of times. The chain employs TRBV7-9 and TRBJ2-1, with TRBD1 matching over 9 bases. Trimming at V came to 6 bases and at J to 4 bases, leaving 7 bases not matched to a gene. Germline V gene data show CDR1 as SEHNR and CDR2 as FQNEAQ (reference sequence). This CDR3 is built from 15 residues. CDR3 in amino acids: CASRSGQGSYNEQFF. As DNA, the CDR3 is TGTGCCAGCAGATCAGGACAGGGGTCTTACAATGAGCAGTTCTTC.

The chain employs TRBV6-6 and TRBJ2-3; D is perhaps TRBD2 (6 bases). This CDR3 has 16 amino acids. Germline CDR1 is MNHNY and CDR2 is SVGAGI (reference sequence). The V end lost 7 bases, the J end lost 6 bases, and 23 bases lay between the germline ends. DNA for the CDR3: TGTGCCAGCACCCTGAACCGGGACTCCGGCGACGATACGCAGTATTTT. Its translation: CASTLNRDSGDDTQYF.

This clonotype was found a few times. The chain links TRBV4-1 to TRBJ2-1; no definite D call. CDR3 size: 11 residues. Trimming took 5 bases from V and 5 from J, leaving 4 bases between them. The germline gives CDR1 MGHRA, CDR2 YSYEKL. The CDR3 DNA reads TGCGCCAGCAGCGGGAACAATGAGCAGTTCTTC. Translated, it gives CASSGNNEQFF.

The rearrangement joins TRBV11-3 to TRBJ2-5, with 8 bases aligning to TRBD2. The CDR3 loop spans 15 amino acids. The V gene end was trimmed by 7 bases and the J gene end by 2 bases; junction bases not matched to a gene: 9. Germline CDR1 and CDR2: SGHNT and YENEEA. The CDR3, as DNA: TGTGCCAGCACCCCTCCCACTAGCGGACAAGAGACCCAGTACTTC. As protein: CASTPPTSGQETQYF.

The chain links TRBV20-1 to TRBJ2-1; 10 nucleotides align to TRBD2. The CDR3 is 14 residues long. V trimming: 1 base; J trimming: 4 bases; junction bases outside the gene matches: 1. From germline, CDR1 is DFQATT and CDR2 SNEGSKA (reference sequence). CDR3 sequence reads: CSARVLAGYNEQFF. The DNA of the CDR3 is TGCAGTGCTAGAGTACTAGCGGGGTACAATGAGCAGTTCTTC.

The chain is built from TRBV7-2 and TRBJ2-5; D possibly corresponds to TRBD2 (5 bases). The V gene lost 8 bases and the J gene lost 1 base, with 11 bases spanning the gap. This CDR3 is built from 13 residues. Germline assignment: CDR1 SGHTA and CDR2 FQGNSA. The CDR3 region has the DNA TGTGCCAGCGAACCTAGCACCCAAGAGACCCAGTACTTC. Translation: CASEPSTQETQYF.

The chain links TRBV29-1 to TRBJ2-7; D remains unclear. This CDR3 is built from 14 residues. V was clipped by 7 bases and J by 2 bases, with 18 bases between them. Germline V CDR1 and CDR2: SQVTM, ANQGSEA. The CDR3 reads CSAIPGTSTYEQYF. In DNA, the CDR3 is TGCAGCGCCATTCCCGGTACTTCAACCTACGAGCAGTACTTC.

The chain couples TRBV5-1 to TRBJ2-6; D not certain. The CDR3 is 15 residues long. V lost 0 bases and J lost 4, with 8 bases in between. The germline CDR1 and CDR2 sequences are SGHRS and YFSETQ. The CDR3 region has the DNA TGCGCCAGCAGCTTGGACGTGGGAGGGGCCAACGTCCTGACTTTC. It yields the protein CASSLDVGGANVLTF.

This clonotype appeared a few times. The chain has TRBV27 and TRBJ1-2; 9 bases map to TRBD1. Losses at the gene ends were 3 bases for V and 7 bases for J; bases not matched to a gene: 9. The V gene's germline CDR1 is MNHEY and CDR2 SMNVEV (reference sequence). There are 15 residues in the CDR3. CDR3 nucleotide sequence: TGTGCCAGCAGTTTCTCTGACCGGGACAGGGTTGGCTACACCTTC. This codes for CASSFSDRDRVGYTF.

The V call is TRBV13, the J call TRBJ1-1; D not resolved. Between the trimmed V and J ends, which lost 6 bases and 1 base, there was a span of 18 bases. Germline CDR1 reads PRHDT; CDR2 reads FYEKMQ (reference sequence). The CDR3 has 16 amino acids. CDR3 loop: CASSPTGEVGNTEAFF. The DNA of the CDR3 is TGTGCCAGCAGTCCTACTGGAGAGGTTGGGAACACTGAAGCTTTCTTT.

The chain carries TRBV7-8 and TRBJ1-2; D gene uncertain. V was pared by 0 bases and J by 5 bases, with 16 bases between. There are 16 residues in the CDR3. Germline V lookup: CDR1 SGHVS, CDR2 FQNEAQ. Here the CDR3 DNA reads TGTGCCAGCAGCTTAGCGCCCGGGTTCGAAGTTTATGGCTACACCTTC. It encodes CASSLAPGFEVYGYTF.

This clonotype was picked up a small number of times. CDR3 coding DNA: TGTGCCAGCAGCTCAGGGAGACGTATTGGGGAGACCCAGTACTTC. Translating gives CASSSGRRIGETQYF. The chain combines TRBV11-2 with TRBJ2-5; D may be TRBD1 or TRBD2 (5 bases each). Trimming removed 4 bases from V and 5 bases from J, with 17 bases in between. The CDR3 totals 15 residues. In germline, CDR1 is SGHAT, CDR2 FQNNGV.

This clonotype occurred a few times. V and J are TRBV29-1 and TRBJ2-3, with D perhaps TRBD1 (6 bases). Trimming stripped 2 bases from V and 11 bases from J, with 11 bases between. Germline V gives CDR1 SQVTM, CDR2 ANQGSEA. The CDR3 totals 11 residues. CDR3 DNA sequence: TGCAGCGTTGAACGTCGAGGGGGGCAGTATTTT. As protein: CSVERRGGQYF.

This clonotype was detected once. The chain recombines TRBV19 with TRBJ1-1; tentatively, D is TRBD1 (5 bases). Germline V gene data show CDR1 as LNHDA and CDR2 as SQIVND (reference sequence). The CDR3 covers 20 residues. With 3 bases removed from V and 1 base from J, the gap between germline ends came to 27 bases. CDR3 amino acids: CASSILSGDPASYKNTEAFF. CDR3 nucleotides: TGTGCCAGTAGTATTCTTTCTGGGGACCCAGCCAGCTACAAGAACACTGAAGCTTTCTTT.

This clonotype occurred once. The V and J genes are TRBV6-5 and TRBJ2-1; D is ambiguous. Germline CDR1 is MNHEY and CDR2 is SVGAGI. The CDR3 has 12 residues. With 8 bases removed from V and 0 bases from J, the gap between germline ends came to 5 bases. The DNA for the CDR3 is TGTGCCAGCCTGGCCTCCTACAATGAGCAGTTCTTC. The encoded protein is CASLASYNEQFF.

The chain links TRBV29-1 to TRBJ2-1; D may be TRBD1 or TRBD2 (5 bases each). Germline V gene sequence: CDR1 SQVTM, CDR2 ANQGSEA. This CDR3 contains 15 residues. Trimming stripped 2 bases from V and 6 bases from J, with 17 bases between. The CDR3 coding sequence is TGCAGCGTTGAATCTAGGGACCTGGTAGTCAATGAGCAGTTCTTC. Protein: CSVESRDLVVNEQFF.

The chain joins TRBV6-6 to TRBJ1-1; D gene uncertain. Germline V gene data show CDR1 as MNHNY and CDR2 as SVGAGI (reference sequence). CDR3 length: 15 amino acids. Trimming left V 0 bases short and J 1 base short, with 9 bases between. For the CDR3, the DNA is TGTGCCAGCAGTTACTCGCCCAAGACGAACACTGAAGCTTTCTTT. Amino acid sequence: CASSYSPKTNTEAFF.

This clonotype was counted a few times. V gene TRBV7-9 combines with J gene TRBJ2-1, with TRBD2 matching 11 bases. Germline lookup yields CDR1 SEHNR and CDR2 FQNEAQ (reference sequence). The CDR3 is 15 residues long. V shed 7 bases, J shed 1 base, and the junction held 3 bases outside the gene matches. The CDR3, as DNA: TGTGCCAGCAAGCCTAGCGGGGGGTCCTACAATGAGCAGTTCTTC. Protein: CASKPSGGSYNEQFF.

DNA of the CDR3: TGTGCCACCAGCGGACCTGAACTCGCAGGGGATGAGTGGCAGCCCCAGCATTTT. Residues: CATSGPELAGDEWQPQHF. The J gene is TRBJ1-5, the V gene TRBV15, with TRBD1 as a possible D gene (6 bases). V was cut by 5 bases and J by 7 bases, with 27 bases left in between. The germline gives CDR1 LNHNV, CDR2 YYDKDF (reference sequence). The CDR3 has 18 amino acids.

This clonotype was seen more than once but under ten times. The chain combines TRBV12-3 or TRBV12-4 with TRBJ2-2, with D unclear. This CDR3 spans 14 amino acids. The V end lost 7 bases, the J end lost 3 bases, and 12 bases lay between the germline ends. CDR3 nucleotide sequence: TGTGCCAGCACCTTCCGGAGAGACACCGGGGAGCTGTTTTTT. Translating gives CASTFRRDTGELFF.

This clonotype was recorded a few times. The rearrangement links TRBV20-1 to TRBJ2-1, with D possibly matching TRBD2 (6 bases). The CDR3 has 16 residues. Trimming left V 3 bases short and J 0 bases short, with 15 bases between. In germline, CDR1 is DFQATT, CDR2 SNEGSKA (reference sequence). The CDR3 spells CSASEAGPSSYNEQFF. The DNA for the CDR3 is TGCAGTGCTAGTGAGGCGGGGCCGAGCTCCTACAATGAGCAGTTCTTC.